This T cell receptor beta chain was sequenced in a study of blood T cells in healthy people across ages. For the second PCR, which ran for 7 to 11 cycles, a sample-barcoded 5' primer and a J-beta primer mix were used. TCRdb analysed the 5' RACE reads with MiXCR anew, one entry per CDR3 protein. Among roughly 900,000 distinct CDR3 sequences listed, 45% to 50% were seen once. Germline V gene lookup returns CDR1 LGHNA and CDR2 YSLEER. This CDR3 contains 16 residues. Trimming took 1 base from V and 8 from J; bases not matched to a gene: 8. The sequenced material came from blood. This TCR was sampled from a young man in good health. The chain uses TRBV4-3 and TRBJ2-1, with TRBD2 matching 10 bases. The CDR3 region is CASSQVRSGGAYEQFF. The CDR3 DNA follows: TGCGCCAGCAGCCAAGTGAGAAGCGGGGGGGCCTATGAGCAGTTCTTC.